The 11 T cell receptor beta chains below were found in one sample sequenced in a study of cytomegalovirus exposure and HLA in healthy donors (dated by TCRdb to the late 2010s). The library was produced with the immunoSEQ multiplex PCR assay. The multiplex PCR relied on a mix of 60 forward primers for TCR Vbeta segments and 13 reverse primers for TCR Jbeta segments. Not all clones reach the TCRdb copy of this immuneACCESS table, which keeps in-frame sequences only. Checked studies attribute under half of the gap to unresolved V genes and leave the rest unexplained. Across this sample there are about 200,000 clones, with around 79% seen only once. Over 1.5% of the sample lies in the top ten. The sequencing input was PBMCs. Source of these receptors: a girl between 10 and 17 years old in good health and CMV-seropositive.

The V call is TRBV11-2, the J call TRBJ1-1, with D unclear. The length of the CDR3 is 16 residues. Trimming stripped 1 base from V and 0 bases from J, with 12 bases between. Germline V CDR1 and CDR2: SGHAT, FQNNGV. CDR3: CASSLGLAGVNTEAFF. In DNA form, the CDR3 reads TGTGCCAGCAGCTTAGGCCTTGCCGGTGTGAACACTGAAGCTTTCTTT. The complete variable domain, with remaining parts taken from reference TRBV11-2 and TRBJ1-1, reads EAGVAQSPRYKIIEKRQSVAFWCNPISGHATLYWYQQILGQGPKLLIQFQNNGVVDDSQLPKDRFSAERLKGVDSTLKIQPAKLEDSAVYLCASSLGLAGVNTEAFFGQGTRLTVV.

The V gene is TRBV11-2, the J gene TRBJ2-7, with D possibly TRBD2 on 6 matching bases. Germline V CDR1 and CDR2: SGHAT, FQNNGV. The CDR3 covers 14 residues. The germline V and J ends were trimmed by 5 bases and 0 bases, with 11 bases remaining between them. CDR3 in DNA: TGTGCCAGCAGCCGGACGGGGGTCTCCTACGAGCAGTACTTC. Translation gives CASSRTGVSYEQYF.

This rearrangement joins TRBV6-5 to TRBJ1-5; D possibly corresponds to TRBD1 (6 bases). Per germline, CDR1 MNHEY and CDR2 SVGAGI. Trimming took 5 bases from V and 6 from J, leaving 11 bases between them. This CDR3 has 13 residues. The CDR3 DNA reads as TGTGCCAGCAGTGACAGGTTCGGTCAGCCCCAGCATTTT. It translates to CASSDRFGQPQHF.

V is TRBV14 and J is TRBJ2-2, with TRBD1 as a possible D gene (5 bases). CDR1 is SGHDN and CDR2 is FVKESK in the germline V gene. There are 14 residues in the CDR3. The V and J ends lost 4 bases and 5 bases respectively, with 11 bases between them. The CDR3: CASSRAGSTGELFF. The CDR3 nucleotides are TGTGCCAGCAGCCGAGCAGGGTCAACCGGGGAGCTGTTTTTT.

The chain uses TRBV7-9 and TRBJ1-3; 7 positions agree with TRBD1. V gave up 5 bases and J gave up 3 bases; unmatched junction bases: 4. The germline V gene has CDR1 SEHNR and CDR2 FQNEAQ (reference sequence). The CDR3 is 14 residues long. The CDR3 DNA reads as TGTGCCAGCAGCGTGGGACAGCTTGGAAACACCATATATTTT. Translating it yields CASSVGQLGNTIYF.

The chain links TRBV7-9 to TRBJ2-7, with D possibly TRBD1 on 5 matching bases. CDR1 and CDR2 from the germline V gene are SEHNR and FQNEAQ (reference sequence). CDR3 length equals 14 residues. Trimming cost V 3 bases and J 4 bases, with 13 bases left between them. As DNA, the CDR3 is TGTGCCAGCAGCTTGGGGCAGGAGAAATACGAGCAGTACTTC. Encoded protein: CASSLGQEKYEQYF.

The rearrangement joins TRBV9 to TRBJ2-7; 12 bases match TRBD2. This CDR3 contains 15 residues. V lost 4 bases, J lost 5 bases, and 7 bases stayed unmatched. Per germline, CDR1 SGDLS and CDR2 YYNGEE. This chain's CDR3 is CASSPLAGGLDEQYF. The CDR3, as DNA: TGTGCCAGCAGCCCCCTAGCGGGGGGGCTGGACGAGCAGTACTTC.

The V call is TRBV6-1, the J call TRBJ2-3; perhaps TRBD1 as D (6 bases). The CDR3 loop spans 14 amino acids. Trimming shortened V by 4 bases and J by 0 bases, and 8 bases separated the two germline ends. Per germline, CDR1 MNHNS and CDR2 SASEGT. The CDR3 coding sequence is TGTGCCAGCAGTGGGACAGCTAGCACAGATACGCAGTATTTT. Translation: CASSGTASTDTQYF.

This chain joins TRBV11-2 and TRBJ2-7; 8 bases are shared with TRBD1. The CDR3 contains 16 residues. Trimming took 5 bases from V and 0 from J; bases not matched to a gene: 9. Germline lookup yields CDR1 SGHAT and CDR2 FQNNGV. This CDR3 is CASSRTGSMPSYEQYF. The CDR3 coding sequence is TGTGCCAGCAGCAGGACAGGGAGTATGCCCTCCTACGAGCAGTACTTC.

V is TRBV12-5 and J is TRBJ1-1; possibly TRBD1 for D (5 bases). Germline V gene sequence: CDR1 LGHNT, CDR2 FRNRAP. Trimming cost V 6 bases and J 7 bases, with 12 bases left between them. CDR3 size: 12 residues. The DNA for the CDR3 is TGTGCTAGTGGGGACGGGGGGGTTGAAGCTTTCTTT. This codes for CASGDGGVEAFF.

The chain couples TRBV10-2 to TRBJ2-1, with 8 bases matching TRBD1. With 3 bases clipped from V and 7 bases from J, the junction kept 5 bases outside the gene matches. This CDR3 spans 14 amino acids. Germline V gene sequence: CDR1 WSHSY, CDR2 SAAADI. CDR3 in amino acids: CASSDRTGLNEQFF. The CDR3 bases are TGCGCCAGCAGTGACCGGACAGGGCTAAATGAGCAGTTCTTC.